Following are 2 T cell receptor beta chains from one sample sequenced in a study of blood T cell repertoires in COVID-19. Some clones are missing from TCRdb's copy, which holds only in-frame ones; the method was immunoSEQ multiplex PCR. Of tens of thousands of clones listed, roughly nine tenths are singletons. The sequenced sample was peripheral blood. These TCRs come from a man aged 80 or over in a cohort sampled during active COVID-19.

Note on this clone: Distinct nucleotide sequences in the sample also encode this CDR3. The chain has TRBV5-1 and TRBJ2-5; 7 positions match TRBD2. The CDR3 sequence is 15 residues long. Germline trimming cut 0 bases from V and 1 base from J; bases unmatched to any gene: 3. Per germline, CDR1 SGHRS and CDR2 YFSETQ. The CDR3 is CASSLAGGGQETQYF. CDR3 nucleotides: TGCGCCAGCAGCTTGGCGGGCGGGGGCCAAGAGACCCAGTACTTC.

The gene calls are TRBV18 and TRBJ2-3, with 8 bases lining up with TRBD2. V lost 4 bases and J lost 4; bases outside the gene matches: 10. From germline, CDR1 is KGHSH and CDR2 LQKENI. This CDR3 has 16 residues. CDR3 nucleotides: TGTGCCAGCTCACTCTCCCGGACGGGGGGGGCAGATACGCAGTATTTT. Translating it yields CASSLSRTGGADTQYF.